The rows below give T cell receptor beta chains drawn from one sample of a study of naive and memory T cell subsets. MiXCR, applied by TCRdb to the UMI-ligation and nested PCR reads, yields one record per CDR3 protein. The table shows under 150,000 distinct CDR3 sequences, with over 15% occurring only once. The sample comprised naive CD4+ T cells from blood. The receptors originated from a human donor in good health. Each CDR3 is given without its conserved first and last residue.

j_call v_call cdr3_aa
TRBJ1-1 TRBV30 AWDGGRMDTEAF
TRBJ1-5 TRBV12-3/TRBV12-4 ASTRQGNQPQH
TRBJ2-4 TRBV6-6 ASRTRTSGKNIQY
TRBJ2-1 TRBV12-3/TRBV12-4 ASSPRGGSRSNEQF
TRBJ2-7 TRBV7-2 ASSLGGAPSYEQY
TRBJ2-1 TRBV20-1 SAIYNEQF
TRBJ1-5 TRBV2 ASRDSNQPQH
TRBJ2-7 TRBV30 AWRDRLYEQY
TRBJ2-5 TRBV20-1 SAPRTPQETQY
TRBJ1-2 TRBV30 AWIRGGPNYGYT